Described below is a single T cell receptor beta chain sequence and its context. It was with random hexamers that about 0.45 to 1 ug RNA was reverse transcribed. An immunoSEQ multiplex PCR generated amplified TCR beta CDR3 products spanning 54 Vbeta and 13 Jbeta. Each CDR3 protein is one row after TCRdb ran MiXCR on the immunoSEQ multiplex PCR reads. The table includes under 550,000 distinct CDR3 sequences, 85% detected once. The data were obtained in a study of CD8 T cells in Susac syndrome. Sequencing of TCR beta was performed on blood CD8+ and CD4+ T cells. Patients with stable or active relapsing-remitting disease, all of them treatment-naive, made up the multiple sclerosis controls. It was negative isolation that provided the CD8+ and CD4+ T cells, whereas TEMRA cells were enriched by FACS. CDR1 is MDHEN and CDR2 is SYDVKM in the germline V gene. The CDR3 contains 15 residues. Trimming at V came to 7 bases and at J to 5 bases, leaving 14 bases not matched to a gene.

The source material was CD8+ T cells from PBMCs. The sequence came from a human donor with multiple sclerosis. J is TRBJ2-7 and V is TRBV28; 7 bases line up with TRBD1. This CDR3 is CASTSLTGTVDEQYF. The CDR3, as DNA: TGTGCCAGCACCTCCTTGACAGGGACCGTCGACGAGCAGTACTTC.